This record covers a single T cell receptor (beta chain). Its antigen is as yet unknown. The data were obtained in a study of cytomegalovirus exposure and HLA in healthy donors. Study outcomes and limitations: A reported reduction in N-insertions relative to the approximately 600-donor mean was seen in an Asian-associated ancestry cluster in a later analysis. The listing of 160 or so TCR beta chains classed them as cytomegalovirus-associated. Data from an earlier analysis indicated that most TCR beta V segments were productive either about 90% or about 30% of the time.

This CDR3 contains 13 residues. V lost 1 base and J 4 bases, leaving 7 bases between the germline ends. Germline V CDR1 and CDR2: SGHDN, FVKESK. Primers for the PCR totalled 60 Vbeta and 13 Jbeta. TCRdb's table, derived via immunoSEQ multiplex PCR, lists solely in-frame clones and lacks some. The profile covers 100,000 or so clones, with 60% to 80% appearing a single time and more than 2% taken by the ten largest. Donors in the study were healthy people who gave bone marrow. The receptor's source is a man aged 45-65 years in good health and CMV-seropositive. V and J are TRBV14 and TRBJ1-2; no clear D. The sequenced material came from PBMCs. CDR3 in amino acids: CASSQGRGYGYTF. The CDR3 region has the DNA TGTGCCAGCAGCCAAGGGCGGGGCTATGGCTACACCTTC.